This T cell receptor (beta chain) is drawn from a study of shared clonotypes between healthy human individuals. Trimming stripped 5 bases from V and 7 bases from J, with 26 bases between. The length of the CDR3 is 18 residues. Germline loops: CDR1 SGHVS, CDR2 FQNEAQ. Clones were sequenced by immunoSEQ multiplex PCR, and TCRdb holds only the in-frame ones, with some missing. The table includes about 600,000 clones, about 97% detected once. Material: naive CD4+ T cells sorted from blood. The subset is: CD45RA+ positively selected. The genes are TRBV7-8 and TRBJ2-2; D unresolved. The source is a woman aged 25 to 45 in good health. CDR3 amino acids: CASSLLRMKTAKGGELFF. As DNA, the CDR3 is TGTGCCAGCAGCCTGCTTAGAATGAAGACTGCCAAGGGCGGGGAGCTGTTTTTT.